The 6 T cell receptor beta chains below were found in one sample sequenced in a study of cytomegalovirus exposure and HLA in healthy donors (dated 2017 in TCRdb). Libraries were prepared through the immunoSEQ multiplex PCR assay. For the multiplex PCR, a mixture combining 60 forward primers for TCR Vbeta segments and 13 reverse primers for TCR Jbeta segments was used. In its TCRdb copy, this immuneACCESS table keeps in-frame sequences only and misses some clones. Where compared with another copy, unresolved V genes explain less than half of these, and the others have no known cause. The sample table shows around 190,000 clones, and 70% to 75% are seen once. Of the sample, less than 4% is held by the ten largest clones. Sequenced input: PBMCs. These receptors came from a woman under 40 in good health and CMV-seropositive.

CDR3 in amino acids: CASSLGEGGSTGELFF. In nucleotides, the CDR3 is TGTGCCAGCAGTTTAGGGGAAGGGGGCTCCACCGGGGAGCTGTTTTTT. The V gene is TRBV28, the J gene TRBJ2-2; 7 bases fit TRBD1. Germline CDR1 and CDR2: MDHEN and SYDVKM. The CDR3 covers 16 residues. Trimming took 2 bases from V and 4 from J; bases not matched to a gene: 7.

This clone appeared a single time. The CDR3 DNA reads as TGCAGTGGGCGCCAGGGGAATGGCTACACCTTC. Protein: CSGRQGNGYTF. The chain is built from TRBV20-1 and TRBJ1-2; TRBD1 is a possible D gene (6 bases). In germline, CDR1 is DFQATT, CDR2 SNEGSKA (reference sequence). V lost 7 bases to trimming and J lost 6 bases, with 12 bases between them. This CDR3 has 11 residues.

This chain joins TRBV15 and TRBJ2-7, with 9 positions matching TRBD2. Germline V gene data show CDR1 as LNHNV and CDR2 as YYDKDF (reference sequence). After removal of 0 bases from V and 5 bases from J, the junction contained 14 bases not matched to a gene. This CDR3 region has 18 residues. The CDR3 here is CATSRDELAGEQGHEQYF. The CDR3, as DNA: TGTGCCACCAGCAGAGATGAATTAGCGGGAGAGCAAGGCCACGAGCAGTACTTC. Full variable domain (rest looked up from reference TRBV15 and TRBJ2-7): DAMVIQNPRYQVTQFGKPVTLSCSQTLNHNVMYWYQQKSSQAPKLLFHYYDKDFNNEADTPDNFQSRRPNTSFCFLDIRSPGLGDTAMYLCATSRDELAGEQGHEQYFGPGTRLTVT.

DNA for the CDR3: TGCGCCAGCAGCTTCGGTACAGGGGTGGGCAATGAGCAGTTCTTC. It specifies CASSFGTGVGNEQFF. The V gene is TRBV5-1, the J gene TRBJ2-1; TRBD1 aligns across 7 bases. This CDR3 is built from 15 residues. With 2 bases clipped from V and 6 bases from J, the junction kept 8 bases outside the gene matches. Germline-derived CDR1 and CDR2 are SGHRS and YFSETQ.

The chain's CDR3 is CASSPREEEKLFF. For the CDR3, the DNA is TGTGCCAGCAGCCCCAGGGAGGAGGAAAAACTGTTTTTT. This chain joins TRBV7-9 and TRBJ1-4; a weak D match, TRBD1 (5 bases). The germline CDR1 and CDR2 sequences are SEHNR and FQNEAQ (reference sequence). Trimming shortened V by 5 bases and J by 8 bases, and 12 bases separated the two germline ends. This CDR3 has 13 residues. Combining the CDR3 with reference TRBV7-9 and TRBJ1-4 gives the whole variable domain DTGVSQNPRHKITKRGQNVTFRCDPISEHNRLYWYRQTLGQGPEFLTYFQNEAQLEKSRLLSDRFSAERPKGSFSTLEIQRTEQGDSAMYLCASSPREEEKLFFGSGTQLSVL.

A few counts support this clone. V is TRBV7-7 and J is TRBJ2-1; 7 nucleotides match TRBD2. CDR3 length: 15 residues. Germline CDR1 SSHAT, CDR2 FNYEAQ (reference sequence). Unmatched junction bases numbered 7, after V lost 5 bases and J lost 3 bases. The CDR3 region is CASSRGASGYNEQFF. CDR3 coding DNA: TGTGCCAGCAGCCGTGGTGCTAGCGGCTACAATGAGCAGTTCTTC.